The following is a TCR beta chain sequence with its context. What it binds is not known. A clone one base away is much larger, so this may be a read error. This sample is part of a study of T cells in Graves' hyperthyroidism and ophthalmopathy. Study-level results: Researchers found most expanded thyroid clonotypes above 0.001 in blood as well. A median about 7 months before onset, the model predicted ophthalmopathy.

On the basis of clinical symptoms, serum thyroxine and TRAb, thyroid ultrasound and orbital computed tomography, diagnoses were made. CDR3 length: 14 residues. CDR1 is DFQATT, CDR2 SNEGSKA, per germline (reference sequence). The investigators amplified TCR beta CDR3 regions from RNA transcripts. An initial round of RT-PCR targeting the TCR CDR3 relied on the HTBI primer set. Via MiXCR, TCRdb re-called the multiplex PCR reads, giving one row per CDR3 protein. The repertoire has around 400,000 distinct CDR3 sequences, approximately 16% of them found once; the top ten carry about 20%. The chain carries TRBV20-1 and TRBJ2-3, with a weak D call TRBD1 (5 bases). Matching the DNA end better, TRBJ1-5 makes the J call doubtful. The sequenced sample consisted of blood. The TCR was taken from a woman aged 55-75 years with Graves' ophthalmopathy. The CDR3 here is CSALTSGTGWAQHF. The DNA for the CDR3 is TGCAGTGCTCTGACTAGCGGGACTGGATGGGCGCAGCATTTT.